Each of the 12 T cell receptor beta chains below was sequenced from the same sample in a study of vaccination effects on CD4 cells after COVID-19. Viral peptide pool expansion of antigen-specific CD4+ T cells preceded sequencing in the ViraFEST assay. Culturing for about 10 days preceded CD4+ T cell isolation. Vaccine recipients had no previous SARS-CoV-2 infection; their nucleocapsid antibodies were negative. Assay: immunoSEQ multiplex PCR; the TCRdb copy retains only in-frame clones and omits some. The table shows 65,000 or so clones, with about 72% occurring only once. The antigens for these receptors are not known. The sequences come from CD4+ T cells from PBMCs cultured with HCoV-NL63 spike peptides, collected before COVID-19 vaccination. The receptors derive from a human donor who received a COVID-19 vaccine.

The V call is TRBV5-5, the J call TRBJ1-2; D remains ambiguous. The CDR3 is 13 residues long. Trimming removed 0 bases at V and 4 bases at J, with 7 bases between. Germline CDR1 reads SGHKS; CDR2 reads YYEKEE (reference sequence). CDR3 amino acids: CASSLGGFYGYTF. CDR3 coding DNA: TGTGCCAGCAGCTTGGGCGGGTTCTATGGCTACACCTTC.

V and J are TRBV27 and TRBJ2-3; D ambiguous. This CDR3 contains 17 residues. Germline-derived CDR1 and CDR2 are MNHEY and SMNVEV (reference sequence). V shed 4 bases and J shed 1 base, with 18 bases lying between them. This CDR3 is CASSSDYGRAGTDTQYF. The DNA of the CDR3 is TGTGCCAGCAGTTCAGATTATGGAAGGGCGGGCACAGATACGCAGTATTTT.

The rearrangement uses TRBV7-2 and TRBJ1-4, with D tentatively TRBD1 (6 bases). CDR3 length: 13 residues. Germline CDR1 SGHTA, CDR2 FQGNSA. Trimming stripped 5 bases from V and 5 bases from J, with 9 bases between. The CDR3: CASSSGTNEKLFF. CDR3 coding DNA: TGTGCCAGCAGCAGTGGGACAAATGAAAAACTGTTTTTT.

The CDR3 region has the DNA TGCGCCAGCAGCTTGTCCCCCGGGGGAGAGACCCAGTACTTC. Encoded protein: CASSLSPGGETQYF. This sequence joins TRBV5-1 and TRBJ2-5; possible D gene TRBD2, 6 bases. CDR3 size: 14 residues. Germline loops: CDR1 SGHRS, CDR2 YFSETQ. Trimming stripped 1 base from V and 4 bases from J, with 11 bases between.

The genes are TRBV6-1 and TRBJ2-1, with D uncertain. CDR1 is MNHNS, CDR2 SASEGT, per germline. V was clipped by 3 bases and J by 15 bases, with 15 bases between them. The CDR3 runs 12 residues. The CDR3 spells CASSENAGPVFF. CDR3 in DNA: TGTGCCAGCAGTGAGAACGCAGGACCGGTGTTCTTC.

The chain carries TRBV2 and TRBJ2-3; D is uncertain. Trimming took 6 bases from V and 14 from J, leaving 27 bases between them. This CDR3 is built from 15 residues. CDR1 and CDR2 from the germline V gene are SNHLY and FYNNEI. This CDR3 reads CASRSDREANGNAYF. Written as DNA, the CDR3 is TGTGCCAGCAGAAGTGATCGAGAAGCGAATGGAAACGCGTATTTT.

The chain joins TRBV5-4 to TRBJ2-1; D is unresolved. Germline lookup yields CDR1 SGHNT and CDR2 YYREEE (reference sequence). The CDR3 loop spans 15 amino acids. Trimming removed 2 bases at V and 0 bases at J, with 9 bases between. CDR3 DNA sequence: TGTGCCAGCAGCTTCCCGGCAGCCTCCTACAATGAGCAGTTCTTC. Translating gives CASSFPAASYNEQFF.

This clone is a singleton in its sample. This chain links TRBV7-2 with TRBJ2-1, with a possible D match to TRBD2 (5 bases). The CDR3 loop spans 13 amino acids. Germline values: CDR1 SGHTA, CDR2 FQGNSA. The germline V and J ends were trimmed by 5 bases and 6 bases, with 11 bases remaining between them. This CDR3 reads CASSADFSNEQFF. The DNA of the CDR3 is TGTGCCAGCAGCGCGGACTTCTCCAATGAGCAGTTCTTC.

The sample holds one count of this clone. The chain has TRBV28 and TRBJ1-2; D unclear. CDR1 and CDR2 (germline): MDHEN, SYDVKM. This CDR3 region has 12 residues. Trimming shortened V by 4 bases and J by 7 bases, and 10 bases separated the two germline ends. CDR3 in amino acids: CASSSLSGGYTF. CDR3 in DNA: TGTGCCAGCAGTTCTCTTAGTGGTGGCTACACCTTC.

The gene calls are TRBV19 and TRBJ2-5; 11 bases fit TRBD2. Germline loops: CDR1 LNHDA, CDR2 SQIVND (reference sequence). With 6 bases clipped from V and 5 bases from J, the junction kept 8 bases outside the gene matches. This CDR3 is 15 amino acids long. As DNA, the CDR3 is TGTGCCAGTAGACAACCGGGACTAGCGGTCGAGACCCAGTACTTC. It codes for CASRQPGLAVETQYF.

This sequence joins TRBV18 and TRBJ2-5; weak D call: TRBD1 (5 bases). CDR1 is KGHSH, CDR2 LQKENI, per germline. The CDR3 runs 15 residues. The germline V and J ends were trimmed by 0 bases and 5 bases, with 13 bases remaining between them. The CDR3 DNA sequence: TGTGCCAGCTCACCACCGTCAAGGGGCCTGGAGACCCAGTACTTC. This sequence encodes CASSPPSRGLETQYF.

CDR3 DNA sequence: TGCGCCAGCAGCGGGATCTCCTCTGGGGCCAACGTCCTGACTTTC. Protein: CASSGISSGANVLTF. J is TRBJ2-6 and V is TRBV5-1, with no clear D. Trimming pared 4 bases from V and 0 bases from J, leaving 8 bases between. The CDR3 is made up of 15 amino acids. From germline, CDR1 is SGHRS and CDR2 YFSETQ. Full variable domain (outside the CDR3, taken from reference TRBV5-1 and TRBJ2-6): KAGVTQTPRYLIKTRGQQVTLSCSPISGHRSVSWYQQTPGQGLQFLFEYFSETQRNKGNFPGRFSGRQFSNSRSEMNVSTLELGDSALYLCASSGISSGANVLTFGAGSRLTVL.